A single TCR beta chain is shown here with its context. The antigen remains undetermined. The source of the sample is a study of vaccination and CD4 T cells after COVID-19. An Oncomine TCR Beta short-read assay was used to sequence the DNA from cultured CD4+ T cells. MiXCR, run by TCRdb on the PCR reads, gives a single entry per CDR3 protein. This table holds 15,000 to 20,000 distinct CDR3 sequences, under 55% found once. The CDR3 runs 15 residues. Germline V gives CDR1 MNHNS, CDR2 SASEGT. J lost 3 bases, V lost 4 bases, and 7 bases had no gene match. Treatment in this sample: approximately 9-day PBMC culture with coronavirus spike peptide pools or control peptides (ViraFEST assay). Positive PCR tests dated from March to December 2020, predating US Alpha, Beta and Delta variants.

This rearrangement joins TRBV6-1 to TRBJ1-1, with TRBD1 matching 8 bases. The specimen comprised CD4+ T cells from blood, cultured in vitro, sampled before SARS-CoV-2 vaccination. This TCR was sampled from a human donor who had recovered from COVID-19. The CDR3 DNA sequence: TGTGCCAGCAGTGGGGCCAGGGGGCTATACACTGAAGCTTTCTTT. The encoded protein is CASSGARGLYTEAFF.